This T cell receptor (beta chain) was retrieved from a study of blood T cells in healthy people across ages. Study context: There was about one barcoded beta molecule captured by template switching per two T cells. Findings of the study overall: A greater number of naive CD4+ cells and higher diversity distinguished long-lived donors from aged donors.

A second PCR of about 6 to 11 cycles used a sample-barcoded 5' primer and a J-beta primer mix. All samples yielded 2.5 million or more CDR3-containing paired-end reads. A single record per CDR3 protein comes from TCRdb applying MiXCR to the 5' RACE reads. The sample holds some 900,000 distinct CDR3 sequences, around 26% seen once. Individuals who donated were healthy Caucasians from Russia aged roughly 6 to 90. Regarding this clonotype: Antigen: not known.

The V gene's germline CDR1 is SGHAT and CDR2 FQNNGV. CDR3 length: 11 amino acids. V lost 5 bases and J 8 bases, leaving 9 bases between the germline ends. Sequencing was carried out using blood. This TCR derives from an elderly woman in good health. The V gene is TRBV11-2, the J gene TRBJ1-1; D remains ambiguous. This chain's CDR3 is CASSSRYEAFF. In DNA form, the CDR3 reads TGTGCCAGCAGCAGCAGGTACGAAGCTTTCTTT. Filled out from reference TRBV11-2 and TRBJ1-1, the complete variable domain reads EAGVAQSPRYKIIEKRQSVAFWCNPISGHATLYWYQQILGQGPKLLIQFQNNGVVDDSQLPKDRFSAERLKGVDSTLKIQPAKLEDSAVYLCASSSRYEAFFGQGTRLTVV.